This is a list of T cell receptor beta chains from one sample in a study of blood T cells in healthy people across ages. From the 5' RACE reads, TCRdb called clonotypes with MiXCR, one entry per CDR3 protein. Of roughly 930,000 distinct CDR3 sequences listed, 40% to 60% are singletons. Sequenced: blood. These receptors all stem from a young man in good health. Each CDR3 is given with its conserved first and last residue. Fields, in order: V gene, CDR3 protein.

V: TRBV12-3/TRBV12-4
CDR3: CASRSKGLAVTDTQYF

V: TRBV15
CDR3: CATSPAGTAKNIQYF

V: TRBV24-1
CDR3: CATSEGGQGKLDGYTF

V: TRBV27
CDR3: CASRPGTGTAGANVQTF

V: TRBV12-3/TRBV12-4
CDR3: CASRTYQETQYF

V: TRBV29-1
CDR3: CSVRTGEELFF

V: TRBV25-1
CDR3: CASREGGRPEQYF

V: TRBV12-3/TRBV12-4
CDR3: CASSLADLYEQYF

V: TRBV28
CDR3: CASSLWGTRSAKNIRYF

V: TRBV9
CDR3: CASSERGNPGNEQYF

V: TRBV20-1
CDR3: CSAPPQGSYEQYF

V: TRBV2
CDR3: CASLGGTTQYF

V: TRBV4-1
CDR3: CASSPQMRGAETQYF

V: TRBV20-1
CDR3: CSARDRAGALSYEQYF

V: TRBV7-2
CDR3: CASSYRTSGSTDTQYF

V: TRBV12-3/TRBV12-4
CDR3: CASSFAGGNNSPLHF

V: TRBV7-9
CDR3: CAMQDFLQETQYF

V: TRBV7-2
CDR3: CASSLFTGGQSTGELFF

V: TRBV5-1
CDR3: CASSIGLAGGSTDTQYF

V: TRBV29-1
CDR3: CSVVGQGKDTQYF

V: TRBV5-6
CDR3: CASAPRDRDLYEQYF

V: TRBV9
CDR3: CASNVVPGPTYEQYF

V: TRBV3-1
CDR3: CASSQEGNLQNTEAFF

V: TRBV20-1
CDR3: CSAVRDRAYEQYF

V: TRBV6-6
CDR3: CASSFRPGYPYEQYF

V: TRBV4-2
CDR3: CASSQEEGTRNQPQHF

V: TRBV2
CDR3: CAGQAGGTDTQYF

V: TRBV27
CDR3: CASSLGGLGYEITEAFF

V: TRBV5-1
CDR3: CASSPGTTGQETQYF

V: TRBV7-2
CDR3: CASSPQTWQETQYF

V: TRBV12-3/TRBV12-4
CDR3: CASKAGVSTDTQYF

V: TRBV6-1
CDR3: CASSARQGTDTQYF

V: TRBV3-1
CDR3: CASSRGAGELFF

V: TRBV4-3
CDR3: CASSQEGRTEASF

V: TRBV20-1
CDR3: CSARGGQTQRTDTQYF

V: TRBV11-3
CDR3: CASSSYRQALGQYF

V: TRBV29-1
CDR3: CSVYRDGYGYTF

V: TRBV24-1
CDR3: CATSVWGSDTQYF

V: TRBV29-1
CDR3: CSVLTSRSTDTQYF

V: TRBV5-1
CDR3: CASSLQPEGMNTEAFF

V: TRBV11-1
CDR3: CASMLRRGPYEQYF

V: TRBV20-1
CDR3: CSARGASSGANVLTF

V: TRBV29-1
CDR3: CSARTGDGGEKLFF

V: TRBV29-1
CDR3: CSVGPGQGYEQYF

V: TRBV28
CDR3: CASILQGTNTEAFF

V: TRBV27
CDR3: CASSLSAGPFSGANVLTF

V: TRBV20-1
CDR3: CSARDGRSYSNQPQHF

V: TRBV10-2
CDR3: CATKFPGTTDTQYF

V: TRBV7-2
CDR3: CASSLHGTLVYGYTF

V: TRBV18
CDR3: CARSPPGWDYEQYF

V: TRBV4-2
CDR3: CASSQGQGRYNSPLHF

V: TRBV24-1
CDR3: CATSEPRGTDTQYF